This TCR beta chain originates from a study of cytomegalovirus exposure and HLA in healthy donors. General study points: The classifier reportedly diagnosed cytomegalovirus status with high specificity and sensitivity.

TCRdb's table, derived via immunoSEQ multiplex PCR, lists solely in-frame clones and lacks some. The sample has under 400,000 clones, approximately 90% seen once. As concerns this clone: Its target is not known.

The V and J ends lost 1 base and 6 bases, in that order; junction bases with no gene match: 8. From germline, CDR1 is MGHRA and CDR2 YSYEKL. CDR3 length equals 15 residues. The sequence was obtained from a woman younger than 35 in good health and CMV-seronegative. The sample was PBMCs. The chain links TRBV4-1 to TRBJ2-7, with 8 bases that match TRBD2. CDR3 amino acids: CASSQVEREFAEQYF. The CDR3 region has the DNA TGCGCCAGCAGCCAAGTTGAGCGGGAGTTTGCCGAGCAGTACTTC.